The T cell receptor beta chain under discussion was sequenced for a study of blood T cell repertoires in COVID-19. Study details: Donors in the United States, Italy and Spain gave samples during acute or convalescent COVID-19. From T cells, B-cell-depleted T cells, or PBMCs came the material, which was cDNA or gDNA.

Original analysis: Nucleated cell number was recorded as an estimate derived from reference gene primer amplification. Repertoires were generated with immunoSEQ multiplex PCR, while TCRdb's copy carries only in-frame clones and drops some. V and J calls plus clone size are reproduced from that table; the DNA served to infer D and trimming. The sample records about 210,000 clones, about three quarters being singletons. V lost 4 bases to trimming and J lost 2 bases, with 11 bases between them. CDR1 SGHVS and CDR2 FNYEAQ come from the germline V gene. There are 15 residues in the CDR3. This chain uses TRBV7-6 with TRBJ2-2, with TRBD2 as a possible D gene (7 bases). The source of this sequence is a woman in her sixties or seventies with acute or convalescent COVID-19. Sequencing used peripheral blood. The CDR3 bases are TGTGCCAGCAGCTCCCGGGGGGCCAACACCGGGGAGCTGTTTTTT. This encodes CASSSRGANTGELFF. The whole variable domain, remainder taken from reference TRBV7-6 and TRBJ2-2, is GAGVSQSPRYKVTKRGQDVALRCDPISGHVSLYWYRQALGQGPEFLTYFNYEAQQDKSGLPNDRFSAERPEGSISTLTIQRTEQRDSAMYRCASSSRGANTGELFFGEGSRLTVL.